The 14 T cell receptor beta chains below come from one sample, sequenced in a study of shared clonotypes between healthy human individuals. Measured with immunoSEQ multiplex PCR; TCRdb has only the in-frame clones, and not every one. The table records about 1 million clones, roughly 75% of them present only once. The sample consisted of memory CD4+ T cells sorted from blood. Subset: CD45RA-negative fraction. All receptors derive from a man younger than 30 in good health.

The chain is built from TRBV28 and TRBJ1-2, with TRBD1 identical over 8 bases. This CDR3 comprises 13 residues. The junction had 5 bases not matched to a gene; V was cut back by 5 bases and J by 6 bases. Germline values: CDR1 MDHEN, CDR2 SYDVKM. The CDR3: CASSPDRVHGYTF. In nucleotides, the CDR3 is TGTGCCAGCAGTCCGGACAGGGTTCATGGCTACACCTTC.

V gene TRBV7-9 combines with J gene TRBJ2-2; 12 bases agree with TRBD2. Germline V gene sequence: CDR1 SEHNR, CDR2 FQNEAQ (reference sequence). The junction had 5 bases not matched to a gene; V was cut back by 4 bases and J by 2 bases. This CDR3 is built from 17 residues. As DNA, the CDR3 is TGTGCCAGCAGCTCTACTAGCGGGGGGTCTAACACCGGGGAGCTGTTTTTT. Translated: CASSSTSGGSNTGELFF.

The CDR3 DNA reads TGCGCCAGCAGCCGAGAATGGGGAACGGGAGAGGGGTACGAGCAGTACTTC. This translates into CASSREWGTGEGYEQYF. V gene TRBV4-3 combines with J gene TRBJ2-7; a weak D match, TRBD2 (6 bases). This CDR3 has 17 residues. Germline assignment: CDR1 LGHNA and CDR2 YSLEER. Trimming stripped 4 bases from V and 4 bases from J, with 23 bases between.

As concerns this clone: A read error likely explains this, since a far larger clone differs by one base. The chain uses TRBV10-1 and TRBJ2-7; 11 nucleotides line up with TRBD2. The CDR3 contains 15 residues. Germline loops: CDR1 WNHNN, CDR2 SYGVQD (reference sequence). The CDR3 coding sequence is TGCGCCAGCAGTGAAGGACTAGCGGGTTACTACGGGCAGTACTTC. Its protein product is CASSEGLAGYYGQYF.

As for this clone: Other DNA sequences of this sample code for an identical CDR3. This chain connects TRBV7-2 to TRBJ2-1; TRBD1 matches at 9 bases. This CDR3 has 15 amino acids. The trim removed 3 bases at V and 4 bases at J, leaving 4 bases unmatched. CDR1 is SGHTA and CDR2 is FQGNSA in the germline V gene. The CDR3 DNA sequence: TGTGCCAGCAGCTTGGACAGGGGATCGTACAATGAGCAGTTCTTC. This codes for CASSLDRGSYNEQFF.

The chain carries TRBV27 and TRBJ1-4, with D possibly being TRBD1 (6 bases). CDR1 MNHEY and CDR2 SMNVEV come from the germline V gene (reference sequence). V lost 3 bases to trimming and J lost 10 bases, with 15 bases between them. The CDR3 is 14 residues long. The CDR3 region is CASSFTSQGRKLFF. In DNA, the CDR3 is TGTGCCAGCAGTTTTACGTCCCAGGGGCGAAAACTGTTTTTT.

The CDR3 DNA is TGTGCCAGCTTGGGGGGAAAAGGAAACACCATATATTTT. Translated: CASLGGKGNTIYF. The rearrangement links TRBV13 to TRBJ1-3; weak D call: TRBD1 (5 bases). V dropped 8 bases and J dropped 4 bases, with 12 bases sitting between them. The CDR3 consists of 13 residues. Looked up from germline, CDR1 is PRHDT and CDR2 is FYEKMQ (reference sequence). The variable domain in full, with the rest retrieved from reference TRBV13 and TRBJ1-3, is AAGVIQSPRHLIKEKRETATLKCYPIPRHDTVYWYQQGPGQDPQFLISFYEKMQSDKGSIPDRFSAQQFSDYHSELNMSSLELGDSALYFCASLGGKGNTIYFGEGSWLTVV.

The chain couples TRBV29-1 to TRBJ2-3; a weak D match, TRBD2 (6 bases). CDR1 is SQVTM and CDR2 is ANQGSEA in the germline V gene. The CDR3 runs to 15 residues. With 4 bases removed from V and 2 bases from J, the gap between germline ends came to 16 bases. The CDR3 DNA is TGCAGCGTTGTTTTCCCTGGGGGGTCCACAGATACGCAGTATTTT. It yields the protein CSVVFPGGSTDTQYF.

V is TRBV4-1 and J is TRBJ1-5; 12 bases line up with TRBD1. This CDR3 has 18 amino acids. J gave up 7 bases and V 0 bases, and 10 bases lay outside the gene matches. CDR1 is MGHRA, CDR2 YSYEKL, per germline. The CDR3 DNA is TGCGCCAGCAGCCAAGAAGCGGGACAGGGGGCGTCTTGGCAGCCCCAGCATTTT. Translated, it gives CASSQEAGQGASWQPQHF.

CDR3 DNA sequence: TGCGCCAGCAGCGTGTCGGCGGGAGGAGAGACCCAGTACTTC. Its translation is CASSVSAGGETQYF. This chain uses TRBV5-1 with TRBJ2-5, with 8 bases fitting TRBD2. V lost 4 bases, J lost 4 bases, and 6 bases stayed unmatched. This CDR3 spans 14 amino acids. Germline assignment: CDR1 SGHRS and CDR2 YFSETQ.

This rearrangement joins TRBV5-1 to TRBJ2-4; TRBD1 is a possible D gene (5 bases). In germline, CDR1 is SGHRS, CDR2 YFSETQ. The ends were cut back, 4 bases at V and 9 bases at J, with 11 bases in the middle. The CDR3 totals 12 residues. The CDR3 region has the DNA TGCGCCAGCAGCGCGGACATGGCCATTCAGTACTTC. It yields the protein CASSADMAIQYF. Full variable domain (remainder filled in from reference TRBV5-1 and TRBJ2-4): KAGVTQTPRYLIKTRGQQVTLSCSPISGHRSVSWYQQTPGQGLQFLFEYFSETQRNKGNFPGRFSGRQFSNSRSEMNVSTLELGDSALYLCASSADMAIQYFGAGTRLSVL.

This sequence joins TRBV6-5 and TRBJ2-7; D is unclear. CDR3 size: 15 residues. V was clipped by 0 bases and J by 1 base, with 10 bases between them. Germline V CDR1 and CDR2: MNHEY, SVGAGI. CDR3 sequence: CASSYSGLLSYEQYF. The CDR3 region has the DNA TGTGCCAGCAGTTACTCAGGGCTTTTGTCCTACGAGCAGTACTTC.

The chain joins TRBV11-2 to TRBJ2-3; the D gene is possibly TRBD2 (5 bases). Trimming stripped 3 bases from V and 5 bases from J, with 6 bases between. This CDR3 is built from 12 residues. CDR1 SGHAT and CDR2 FQNNGV come from the germline V gene. CDR3 DNA: TGTGCCAGCAGCTTTGGGAGAGATACGCAGTATTTT. Protein: CASSFGRDTQYF.

The chain carries TRBV7-6 and TRBJ2-7, with TRBD1 matching 10 bases. With V trimmed by 5 bases and J by 7 bases, 8 bases remained unmatched. Germline V CDR1 and CDR2: SGHVS, FNYEAQ. The CDR3 consists of 14 residues. This CDR3 is CASSPRQGAREQYF. The CDR3 DNA sequence: TGTGCCAGCAGCCCACGACAGGGGGCGAGGGAGCAGTACTTC. Combining the CDR3 with reference TRBV7-6 and TRBJ2-7 gives the whole variable domain GAGVSQSPRYKVTKRGQDVALRCDPISGHVSLYWYRQALGQGPEFLTYFNYEAQQDKSGLPNDRFSAERPEGSISTLTIQRTEQRDSAMYRCASSPRQGAREQYFGPGTRLTVT.